This T cell receptor (beta chain) appears in the sequencing data of a study of T cell changes during pregnancy in multiple sclerosis (dated by TCRdb to about 2019). A note on the overall study: Changes in the T cell repertoire over the course of pregnancy were examined in this study in women with multiple sclerosis.

The table lists this clone with a few counts. Its specific antigen is unknown. Base-call qualities are not available, and no considerably larger clone is one nucleotide away. From the germline V gene, CDR1 is MDHEN and CDR2 is SYDVKM. The CDR3 spans 15 residues, from the cysteine through the phenylalanine. CDR3 DNA only is kept here, 45 bases in frame from base 1. V lost 0 bases and J lost 1 base; the stretch between them is 6 bases long. Receptor amplification or capture employed the immunoSEQ multiplex PCR assay. TCRdb holds this immuneACCESS table with in-frame rearrangements only. Some clones are missing; in checked studies, unresolved V genes explain under half, and the rest has no known cause. In all, the sample holds around 33,000 clones, and approximately 86% of those were seen once. 6% to 9% of the sample lies in the top ten.

The chain uses TRBV28 and TRBJ2-2; a tentative D match to TRBD1 spans 6 bases. The starting material was CD8+ T cells from peripheral blood mononuclear cells, obtained before pregnancy. This clonotype originated in a female donor with multiple sclerosis, enrolled in a pregnancy study. The CDR3 region: CASSLWDRNTGELFF. The DNA sequence reads TGTGCCAGCAGTTTATGGGACAGGAACACCGGGGAGCTGTTTTTT.